The 6 T cell receptor beta chains below all came from one sample that was sequenced in a study of cytomegalovirus exposure and HLA in healthy donors. PCR primers comprised 60 Vbeta and 13 Jbeta primers. Generated by immunoSEQ multiplex PCR, the TCRdb table keeps only in-frame clones and is missing some. The sample yields 160,000 or so clones, more than 65% seen once. Sequencing used PBMCs. These receptors all stem from a woman in her forties or fifties in good health and CMV-seronegative.

This sequence joins TRBV27 and TRBJ1-1; D ambiguous. The CDR3 runs 14 residues. Germline CDR1 MNHEY, CDR2 SMNVEV (reference sequence). V lost 7 bases and J lost 3, with 15 bases in between. CDR3 bases: TGTGCCAGCAAATCGGACGCGGGCCACACTGAAGCTTTCTTT. Its protein is CASKSDAGHTEAFF.

CDR3 DNA sequence: TGTGCCAGCAGCCCCTGGGAGCGGGAGTTCTTTGAGCAGTTCTTC. It encodes CASSPWEREFFEQFF. The V gene is TRBV27, the J gene TRBJ2-1, with 8 bases matching TRBD2. The V gene's germline CDR1 is MNHEY and CDR2 SMNVEV (reference sequence). The ends lost 6 bases at V and 9 bases at J; junction bases unmatched: 13. The CDR3 length is 15 residues.

This rearrangement joins TRBV11-2 to TRBJ2-5; 9 bases are shared with TRBD1. The CDR3 extends over 16 amino acids. Trimming took 5 bases from V and 13 from J; bases not matched to a gene: 20. The germline CDR1 and CDR2 sequences are SGHAT and FQNNGV. CDR3 region: CASSLPIAGQGLRGYF. In DNA form, the CDR3 reads TGTGCCAGCAGCCTGCCCATTGCGGGACAGGGCCTACGTGGGTACTTC.

V gene TRBV4-1 combines with J gene TRBJ2-7; no reliable D call. CDR1 and CDR2 (germline): MGHRA, YSYEKL. V lost 1 base, J lost 0 bases, and 7 bases lay in between. The CDR3 runs 14 residues. For the CDR3, the DNA is TGCGCCAGCAGCCAAGTCTTTAGCTCCTACGAGCAGTACTTC. This translates into CASSQVFSSYEQYF.

V gene TRBV10-3 combines with J gene TRBJ2-1; a weak D match, TRBD2 (5 bases). Per the germline V gene, CDR1 is ENHRY and CDR2 is SYGVKD. The CDR3 consists of 14 residues. V was shortened by 4 bases and J by 10 bases, with 17 bases between the two germline ends. The chain's CDR3 is CAISGRTDVAEQFF. As DNA, the CDR3 is TGTGCCATCAGTGGAAGGACTGACGTCGCGGAGCAGTTCTTC.

This clone has only a few counts. The rearrangement links TRBV7-2 to TRBJ1-6; 10 bases map to TRBD1. Germline CDR1 and CDR2: SGHTA and FQGNSA. V shed 5 bases, J shed 7 bases, and the junction held 8 bases outside the gene matches. This CDR3 spans 16 amino acids. The CDR3 DNA is TGTGCCAGCAGCCCTATCACGGGACAGGGGAATTCACCCCTCCACTTT. Translation gives CASSPITGQGNSPLHF.